This record looks at one TCR beta chain sequence and its context. The Seattle patients joined while their infection was active and were tracked longitudinally afterward. These data originate in a study of blood T cell repertoires in COVID-19. About the study: Samples came from the United States, Italy and Spain, spanning acute and convalescent COVID-19. The analysed material was cDNA or gDNA that came from T cells, B-cell-depleted T cells, or PBMCs.

The method was immunoSEQ multiplex PCR; TCRdb's version includes in-frame clones alone and lacks a portion of them. Of around 440,000 clones listed, approximately 90% were seen once; the top ten hold over 9.5%. Germline assignment: CDR1 MNHNS and CDR2 SASEGT. The germline V and J ends were trimmed by 2 bases and 8 bases, with 12 bases remaining between them. The CDR3 has 13 amino acids. This chain connects TRBV6-1 to TRBJ1-2; D is undetermined. The source of this sequence is a woman in her 50s with COVID-19, enrolled during active disease. The sequenced sample consisted of peripheral blood. The CDR3 spells CASSEYYSKGYTF. The CDR3, as DNA: TGTGCCAGCAGTGAATATTACAGCAAGGGCTACACCTTC.